This T cell receptor (beta chain) emerged from a study of Ad26.COV2.S vaccination and SARS-CoV-2 variants. Regarding this clone: Antigen unknown. One junction end disagrees with the germline gene, perhaps due to a read error.

Treatment meaning: roughly 18 received Ad26.COV2.S at low or high dose, single or two shots; roughly five received placebo; per-sample allocation not given. Collection of the samples took place on day 63 after the first injection of vaccine or placebo. CDR3 length equals 15 residues. Germline lookup yields CDR1 LNHDA and CDR2 SQIVND (reference sequence). Assay used: immunoSEQ multiplex PCR; TCRdb lists only in-frame clones, some missing. This table holds about 350,000 clones, about 87% found once. Findings and limits, study-wide: The TCR-based breadth and depth measures might underestimate overall T cell responses.

This TCR was recovered from a person between 18 and 65 years old who received the Ad26.COV2.S COVID-19 vaccine or a placebo. The specimen was peripheral blood, collected in a trial of Ad26.COV2.S vaccine versus placebo. The gene calls are TRBV19 and TRBJ2-1; 11 nucleotides match TRBD2. For the CDR3, the DNA is TGTGCCAGTAGGATAGCGGGAGGGCCGCGGAATGAGCAGTTCTTC. It specifies CASRIAGGPRNEQFF.